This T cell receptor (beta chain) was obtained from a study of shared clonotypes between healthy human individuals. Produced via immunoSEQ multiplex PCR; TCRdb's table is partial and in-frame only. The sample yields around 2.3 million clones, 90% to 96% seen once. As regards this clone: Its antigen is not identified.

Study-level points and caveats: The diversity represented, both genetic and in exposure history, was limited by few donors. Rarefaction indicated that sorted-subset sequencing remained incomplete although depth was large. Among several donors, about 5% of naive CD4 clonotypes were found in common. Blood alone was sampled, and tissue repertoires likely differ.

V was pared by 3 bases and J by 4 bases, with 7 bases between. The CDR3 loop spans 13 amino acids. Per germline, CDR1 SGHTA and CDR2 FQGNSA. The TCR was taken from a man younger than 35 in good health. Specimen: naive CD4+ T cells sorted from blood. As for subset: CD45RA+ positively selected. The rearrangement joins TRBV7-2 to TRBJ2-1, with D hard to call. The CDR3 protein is CASSFPGYNEQFF. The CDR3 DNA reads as TGTGCCAGCAGCTTTCCCGGATACAATGAGCAGTTCTTC.